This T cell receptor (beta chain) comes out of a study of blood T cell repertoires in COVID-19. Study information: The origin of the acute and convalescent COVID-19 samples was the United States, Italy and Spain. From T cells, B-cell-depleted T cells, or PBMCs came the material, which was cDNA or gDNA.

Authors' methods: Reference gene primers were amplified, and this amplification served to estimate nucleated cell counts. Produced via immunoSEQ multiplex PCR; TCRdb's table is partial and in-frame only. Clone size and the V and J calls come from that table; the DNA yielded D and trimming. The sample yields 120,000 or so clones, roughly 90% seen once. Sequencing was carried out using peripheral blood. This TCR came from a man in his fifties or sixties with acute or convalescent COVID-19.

The CDR3 DNA reads as TGTGCCAGCAGCTCTTTTCAGGGGGGTAAGGAAGCTTTCTTT. It encodes CASSSFQGGKEAFF. The chain combines TRBV7-9 with TRBJ1-1; TRBD1 matches at 7 bases. V lost 4 bases and J lost 8; bases outside the gene matches: 10. From germline, CDR1 is SEHNR and CDR2 FQNEAQ (reference sequence). The CDR3 loop spans 14 amino acids.